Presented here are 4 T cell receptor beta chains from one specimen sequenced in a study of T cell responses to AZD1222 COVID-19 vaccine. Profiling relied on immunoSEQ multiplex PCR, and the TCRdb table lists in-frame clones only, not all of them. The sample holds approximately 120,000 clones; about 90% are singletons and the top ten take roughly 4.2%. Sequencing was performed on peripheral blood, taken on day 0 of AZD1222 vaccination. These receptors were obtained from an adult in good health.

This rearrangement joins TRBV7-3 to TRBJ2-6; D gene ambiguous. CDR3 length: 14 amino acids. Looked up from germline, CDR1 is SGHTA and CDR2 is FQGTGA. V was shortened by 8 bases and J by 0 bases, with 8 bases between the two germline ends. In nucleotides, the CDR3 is TGTGCCAGCGCAACTTTCTCTGGGGCCAACGTCCTGACTTTC. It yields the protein CASATFSGANVLTF.

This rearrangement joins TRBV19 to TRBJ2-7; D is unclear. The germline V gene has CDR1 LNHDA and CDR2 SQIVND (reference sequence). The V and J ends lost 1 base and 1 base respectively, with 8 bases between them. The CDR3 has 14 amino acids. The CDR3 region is CASSIALGSYEQYF. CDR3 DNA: TGTGCCAGTAGTATAGCTCTTGGGTCCTACGAGCAGTACTTC.

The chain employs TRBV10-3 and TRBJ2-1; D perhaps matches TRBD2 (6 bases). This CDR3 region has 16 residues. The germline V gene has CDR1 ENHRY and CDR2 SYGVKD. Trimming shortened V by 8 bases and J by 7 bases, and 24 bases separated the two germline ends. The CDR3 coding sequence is TGTGCCATCTCATTCTCGGCGGGAAGAGCGAGGAATGAGCAGTTCTTC. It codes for CAISFSAGRARNEQFF.

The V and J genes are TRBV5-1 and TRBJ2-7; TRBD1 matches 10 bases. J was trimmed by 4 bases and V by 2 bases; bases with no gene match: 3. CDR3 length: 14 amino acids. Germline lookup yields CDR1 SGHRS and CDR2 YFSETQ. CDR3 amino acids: CASSFGQGGYEQYF. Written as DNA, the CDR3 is TGCGCCAGCAGCTTTGGACAGGGGGGGTACGAGCAGTACTTC.